Listed here is a single T cell receptor beta chain. This sample was taken from a study of blood T cell repertoires in COVID-19. Germline CDR1 and CDR2: LGHDT and YNNKEL (reference sequence). This CDR3 spans 20 amino acids. The V gene end was trimmed by 1 base and the J gene end by 2 bases; junction bases not matched to a gene: 11. Clones were sequenced by immunoSEQ multiplex PCR, and TCRdb holds only the in-frame ones, with some missing. The sample records 150,000 to 200,000 clones, over 70% being singletons. This chain connects TRBV3-1 (or the pseudogene TRBV3-2) to TRBJ1-6; 10 nucleotides match TRBD1. The sequence came from a middle-aged woman with acute COVID-19. Sequencing was carried out using PBMCs or T cells enriched from blood (not recorded which). This chain's CDR3 is CASSQGLPPDRGPYNSPLHF. In DNA, the CDR3 is TGTGCCAGCAGCCAAGGGTTGCCCCCCGACAGGGGGCCCTATAATTCACCCCTCCACTTT.